This T cell receptor (beta chain) was identified during a study of blood T cells in healthy people across ages. Study-level findings and limits: In these data, TCR beta diversity tracked strongly with naive T cell percentage. Using unsorted PBMCs precluded a conclusive naive versus antigen-experienced comparison. Nothing was known about donor CMV status, and this possibly confounded expanded clonotype changes.

Regarding this clonotype: Its antigen is unknown.

For the second PCR, which ran for 7 to 11 cycles, a sample-barcoded 5' primer and a J-beta primer mix were used. TCRdb called the 5' RACE reads again in MiXCR, with one record for every CDR3 protein. The sample has approximately 600,000 distinct CDR3 sequences; 45% to 65% are singletons. The sample consisted of blood. The source is a man in his sixties in good health.

CDR3 coding DNA: TGCAGTGCTAGAGACGCTAGCGGGGGACCAGATACGCAGTATTTT. It translates to CSARDASGGPDTQYF. The rearrangement links TRBV20-1 to TRBJ2-3, with 10 bases aligning to TRBD2. The CDR3 runs to 15 residues. V dropped 0 bases and J dropped 4; count of bases not matched to a gene: 4. CDR1 and CDR2 (germline): DFQATT, SNEGSKA (reference sequence).